The clone carrying this TCR beta chain showed up many times. As yet, its antigen is unknown. Cells sorted as Tregs were CD4+, CD25+ and CD127-/low. Study-level findings and limits: Larger-cohort validation covered only one TCR beta V-J rearrangement. In terms of TCR gene usage, tumor memory CD4+ T cells clustered together with blood and lymph node memory CD4+ cells, as well as with lymph node naive CD4+ cells.

The J segment lost 3 bases and the V segment lost 7 bases, leaving 9 bases of the junction unmatched. There are 16 residues in the CDR3. Germline values: CDR1 ENHRY, CDR2 SYGVKD. TCRdb used MiXCR to reprocess the 5' RACE reads, holding one entry per CDR3 protein. The sample contains around 34,000 distinct CDR3 sequences, 20% to 30% of which appear only once. The sample was tumor-infiltrating Tregs sorted from the breast tumor. This chain connects TRBV10-3 to TRBJ2-1; 10 nucleotides agree with TRBD2. The source is a female donor with breast cancer. CDR3 sequence reads: CAITPASGRVYNEQFF. CDR3 nucleotides: TGTGCCATCACCCCCGCAAGCGGGAGGGTCTACAATGAGCAGTTCTTC.